This is a list of T cell receptor beta chains from one sample in a study of blood T cell repertoires in COVID-19. Produced via immunoSEQ multiplex PCR; TCRdb's table is partial and in-frame only. The sample includes 250,000 or so clones, 75% to 90% of them seen just once. Sequenced sample: peripheral blood. These receptors were taken from a woman aged 40 to 50 who had recovered from COVID-19. The CDR3 runs from the conserved cysteine through the conserved F or W. Fields, in order: J gene, clone size, D gene, V gene, CDR3 DNA, CDR3 protein. D genes are given only for firm matches. Size tells how often a clone was seen (once, few, many) or the class of an expanded clone, and some rows leave it out.

J: TRBJ1-3
size: once
D: .
V: TRBV5-1
DNA: TGCGCCAGCAGCTCGGTGGAGGGGCCCGGAAACACCATATATTTT
CDR3: CASSSVEGPGNTIYF

J: TRBJ2-2
size: .
D: .
V: TRBV3-1/TRBV3-2
DNA: TGTGCCAGCAGCCAAGCCCGGGGGATGTACACCGGGGAGCTGTTTTTT
CDR3: CASSQARGMYTGELFF

J: TRBJ2-7
size: .
D: .
V: TRBV28
DNA: TGTGCCAGCAGTTTGGGGGGAGCGGGCTACGAGCAGTACTTC
CDR3: CASSLGGAGYEQYF

J: TRBJ1-6
size: .
D: .
V: TRBV30
DNA: TGTGCCTGGAGTCCTCGAGGTCCGGGGTATAATTCACCCCTCCACTTT
CDR3: CAWSPRGPGYNSPLHF

J: TRBJ1-2
size: .
D: .
V: TRBV19
DNA: TGTGCCAGTACGCGGGGGAGGAATGGCTACACCTTC
CDR3: CASTRGRNGYTF

J: TRBJ1-1
size: .
D: .
V: TRBV6-5
DNA: TGTGCCAGCAGCTTTGCGGAGAACACTGAAGCTTTCTTT
CDR3: CASSFAENTEAFF

J: TRBJ2-2
size: .
D: .
V: TRBV6-5
DNA: TGTGCCAGCAGTTACTCGACCGCCCCGGGGAGGGAGCTGTTTTTT
CDR3: CASSYSTAPGRELFF

J: TRBJ1-5
size: few
D: .
V: TRBV21-1
DNA: TGTGCCAGCAGCAAACTTCAGCCCCAGCATTTT
CDR3: CASSKLQPQHF

J: TRBJ2-1
size: .
D: .
V: TRBV12-3/TRBV12-4
DNA: TGTGCCAGCAGAGGAAGCGGAGACAATGAGCAGTTCTTC
CDR3: CASRGSGDNEQFF

J: TRBJ2-3
size: .
D: .
V: TRBV5-6
DNA: TGTGCCAGCAGTAGTTCAGATACGCAGTATTTT
CDR3: CASSSSDTQYF

J: TRBJ1-2
size: many
D: .
V: TRBV4-2
DNA: TGTGCCAGCAGCCAAGACCGGACAGCTAACTATGGCTACACCTTC
CDR3: CASSQDRTANYGYTF

J: TRBJ1-1
size: .
D: TRBD1
V: TRBV7-3
DNA: TGTGCCAGCAGCCTGGGACAGTCGAACACTGAAGCTTTCTTT
CDR3: CASSLGQSNTEAFF

J: TRBJ1-2
size: .
D: TRBD1
V: TRBV11-2
DNA: TGTGCCAGCAGCTCGGGACAGGGGGTCTATGGCTACACCTTC
CDR3: CASSSGQGVYGYTF

J: TRBJ2-3
size: .
D: TRBD2
V: TRBV2
DNA: TGTGCCAGCAGTTTGGGGCTAGCGGGAGCCACAGATACGCAGTATTTT
CDR3: CASSLGLAGATDTQYF

J: TRBJ2-1
size: .
D: .
V: TRBV18
DNA: TGTGCCAGCTCACCACCGACAGGGGATAGCGGGCGAGCCTACAATGAGCAGTTCTTC
CDR3: CASSPPTGDSGRAYNEQFF

J: TRBJ1-3
size: .
D: .
V: TRBV11-2
DNA: TGTGCCAGCAGCTTAGCTGAGTCACTAAACACCATATATTTT
CDR3: CASSLAESLNTIYF

J: TRBJ2-5
size: .
D: TRBD2
V: TRBV3-1/TRBV3-2
DNA: TGTGCCAGCAGGGGAGAGGCGGGAGGGGGGGAGACCCAGTACTTC
CDR3: CASRGEAGGGETQYF

J: TRBJ1-1
size: .
D: TRBD1
V: TRBV5-1
DNA: TGCGCCAGCAGCCCGGCCCGGGACAGGGAAAAGGGTGAAGCTTTCTTT
CDR3: CASSPARDREKGEAFF

J: TRBJ2-3
size: .
D: TRBD2
V: TRBV2
DNA: TGTGCCAGCAGCGGGACTAGAGGCACAGATACGCAGTATTTT
CDR3: CASSGTRGTDTQYF

J: TRBJ2-7
size: .
D: TRBD1
V: TRBV9
DNA: TGTGCCAGCAGCTCCGGATGGGGGACAGGTTCCGAGCAGTACTTC
CDR3: CASSSGWGTGSEQYF

J: TRBJ1-6
size: .
D: .
V: TRBV5-1
DNA: TGCGCCAGCAGCCGAGACTATAATTCACCCCTCCACTTT
CDR3: CASSRDYNSPLHF

J: TRBJ2-1
size: .
D: TRBD1
V: TRBV10-3
DNA: TGTGCCATCAAAGAAACCGGGACAGATAGTGATGAGCAGTTCTTC
CDR3: CAIKETGTDSDEQFF

J: TRBJ2-2
size: .
D: .
V: TRBV2
DNA: TGTGCCAGCAGTACGGGAGCGGCGAACACCGGGGAGCTGTTTTTT
CDR3: CASSTGAANTGELFF

J: TRBJ1-1
size: .
D: .
V: TRBV29-1
DNA: TGCAGCGTAAGCTACACTGAAGCTTTCTTT
CDR3: CSVSYTEAFF

J: TRBJ1-2
size: .
D: .
V: TRBV11-2
DNA: TGTGCCAGCAGCTTTGGGGGGATTGGCTACACCTTC
CDR3: CASSFGGIGYTF

J: TRBJ2-7
size: .
D: TRBD2
V: TRBV7-2
DNA: TGTGCCAGCAGCTATAGCGGGAGGGAGCAGTACTTC
CDR3: CASSYSGREQYF

J: TRBJ1-3
size: .
D: .
V: TRBV3-1/TRBV3-2
DNA: TGTGCCAGCAGCCAAGCGGGGGACTCTGGAAACACCATATATTTT
CDR3: CASSQAGDSGNTIYF

J: TRBJ2-7
size: .
D: TRBD1
V: TRBV25-1
DNA: TGTGCCAGCAGTGAATACGGGACAGCGTCATCCTACAAGCAGTACTTC
CDR3: CASSEYGTASSYKQYF

J: TRBJ2-7
size: .
D: .
V: TRBV11-3
DNA: TGTGCCAGCAGCCAGACGGGGTACGAGCAGTACTTC
CDR3: CASSQTGYEQYF

J: TRBJ2-1
size: .
D: .
V: TRBV11-2
DNA: TGTGCCAGCAGCTTAACGGGGAGCTCCTACAATGAGCAGTTCTTC
CDR3: CASSLTGSSYNEQFF

J: TRBJ2-7
size: .
D: TRBD2
V: TRBV11-2
DNA: TGTGCCAGCAGCTTAGTTCCTAGCGGGTATCCTTCCGAGCAGTACTTC
CDR3: CASSLVPSGYPSEQYF

J: TRBJ1-5
size: .
D: .
V: TRBV15
DNA: TGTGCCACCAGCCCCACCAGAGGAGGGAATCAGCCCCAGCATTTT
CDR3: CATSPTRGGNQPQHF

J: TRBJ2-1
size: .
D: TRBD2
V: TRBV5-1
DNA: TGCGCCAGCAGCTTTCCCGTTAGCCCAACTAGCGGGAGTTTGTACGAGCAGTTCTTC
CDR3: CASSFPVSPTSGSLYEQFF

J: TRBJ2-7
size: few
D: TRBD2
V: TRBV4-1
DNA: TGCGCCAGCAGCAAAATATTCGTGGCTAGCGGGAGTTACGAGCAGTACTTC
CDR3: CASSKIFVASGSYEQYF

J: TRBJ2-5
size: .
D: TRBD2
V: TRBV10-3
DNA: TGTGCCATCAGTGGGCAGGGAGGGGAGACCCAGTACTTC
CDR3: CAISGQGGETQYF

J: TRBJ2-1
size: .
D: TRBD2
V: TRBV2
DNA: TGTGCCAGCGGCGGGAGGTGGGGGAATGAGCAGTTCTTC
CDR3: CASGGRWGNEQFF

J: TRBJ2-1
size: .
D: .
V: TRBV5-1
DNA: TGCGCCAGCAGCTTGGGGAATAGTGGGGGGTGGGATGAGCAGTTCTTC
CDR3: CASSLGNSGGWDEQFF

J: TRBJ1-1
size: .
D: .
V: TRBV24-1
DNA: TGTGCCCTCACCCTGGGGAGGGCGGCCGAAGGGGGGAACACTGAAGCTTTCTTT
CDR3: CALTLGRAAEGGNTEAFF

J: TRBJ2-7
size: .
D: TRBD2
V: TRBV5-1
DNA: TGCGCCAGCAGCTTGGGACTAGCGGGAAGGGGGTACGAGCAGTACTTC
CDR3: CASSLGLAGRGYEQYF

J: TRBJ1-5
size: .
D: .
V: TRBV6-1
DNA: TGTGCCAGCAGTGAAGGTTGGAGCTCGAATCAGCCCCAGCATTTT
CDR3: CASSEGWSSNQPQHF

J: TRBJ2-6
size: .
D: TRBD1
V: TRBV6-1
DNA: TGTGCCAGCAGTGACGGACAGGCGGGCGTCCTGACTTTC
CDR3: CASSDGQAGVLTF

J: TRBJ2-3
size: .
D: .
V: TRBV29-1
DNA: TGCAGCGTTGTCGGAGACAGCAACACAGATACGCAGTATTTT
CDR3: CSVVGDSNTDTQYF

J: TRBJ2-2
size: .
D: TRBD2
V: TRBV24-1
DNA: TGTGCCACCAGTGAACCGGGACTAGTGGCCGGGGAGCTGTTTTTT
CDR3: CATSEPGLVAGELFF

J: TRBJ1-1
size: .
D: .
V: TRBV7-2
DNA: TGTGCCAGCAGCTTACAATACGGACAGTCTACTGAAGCTTTCTTT
CDR3: CASSLQYGQSTEAFF

J: TRBJ1-2
size: .
D: .
V: TRBV30
DNA: TGTGCCTGGAGCCGGGGAGGGGACGGATTAAACTATGGCTACACCTTC
CDR3: CAWSRGGDGLNYGYTF

J: TRBJ2-1
size: .
D: TRBD1
V: TRBV12-5
DNA: TGTGCTAGTGGTAGGGACAGGGGTGTTCCTGAGCAGTTCTTC
CDR3: CASGRDRGVPEQFF

J: TRBJ1-1
size: .
D: .
V: TRBV30
DNA: TGTGCCTGGCAGGTGGCCACTGAAGCTTTCTTT
CDR3: CAWQVATEAFF

J: TRBJ2-7
size: .
D: .
V: TRBV3-1/TRBV3-2
DNA: TGTGCCAGCAGCCACTCTCCACAAGGGAGCGGAGAGCAGTACTTC
CDR3: CASSHSPQGSGEQYF